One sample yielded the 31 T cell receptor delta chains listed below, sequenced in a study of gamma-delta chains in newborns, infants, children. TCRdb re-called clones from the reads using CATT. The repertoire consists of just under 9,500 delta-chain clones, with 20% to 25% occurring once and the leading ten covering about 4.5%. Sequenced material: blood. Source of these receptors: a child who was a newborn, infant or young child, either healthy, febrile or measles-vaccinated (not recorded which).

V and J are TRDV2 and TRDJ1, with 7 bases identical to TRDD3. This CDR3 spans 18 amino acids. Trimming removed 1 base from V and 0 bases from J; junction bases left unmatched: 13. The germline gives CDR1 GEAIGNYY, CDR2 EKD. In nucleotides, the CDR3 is TGTGCCTGTGACACGGTACGTGGGGGACCTTTTTACACCGATAAACTCATCTTT. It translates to CACDTVRGGPFYTDKLIF.

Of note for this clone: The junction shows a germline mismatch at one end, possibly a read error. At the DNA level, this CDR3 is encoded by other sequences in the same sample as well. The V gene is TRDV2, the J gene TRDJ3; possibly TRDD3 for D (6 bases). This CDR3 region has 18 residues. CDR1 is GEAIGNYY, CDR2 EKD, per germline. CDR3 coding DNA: TGCGCCTGTGACAAGGTGGGGGTAAGCTCCTGGGACACCCGACAGATGTTTTTC. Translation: CACDKVGVSSWDTRQMFF.

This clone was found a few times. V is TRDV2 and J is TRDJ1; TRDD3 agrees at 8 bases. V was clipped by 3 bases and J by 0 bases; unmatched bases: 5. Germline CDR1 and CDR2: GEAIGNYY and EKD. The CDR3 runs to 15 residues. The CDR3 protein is CACDELLGDTDKLIF. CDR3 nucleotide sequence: TGTGCCTGTGACGAGTTACTGGGGGACACCGATAAACTCATCTTT.

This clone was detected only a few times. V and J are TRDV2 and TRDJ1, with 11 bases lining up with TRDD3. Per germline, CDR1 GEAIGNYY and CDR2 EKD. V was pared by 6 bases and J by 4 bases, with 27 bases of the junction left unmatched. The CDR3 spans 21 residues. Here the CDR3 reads CACSSLNEPSGGYTDDDKLIF. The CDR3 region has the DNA TGTGCCTGTTCTAGCCTCAATGAGCCGTCTGGGGGATACACGGATGACGATAAACTCATCTTT.

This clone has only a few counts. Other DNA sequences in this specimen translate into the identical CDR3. This CDR3 reads CACDSLGGYTDKLIF. CDR3 DNA sequence: TGTGCCTGTGACTCACTGGGGGGGTACACCGATAAACTCATCTTT. This chain joins TRDV2 and TRDJ1, with 8 bases lining up with TRDD3. The CDR3 consists of 15 residues. Losses at the gene ends were 3 bases for V and 0 bases for J; bases not matched to a gene: 5. CDR1 and CDR2 (germline): GEAIGNYY, EKD.

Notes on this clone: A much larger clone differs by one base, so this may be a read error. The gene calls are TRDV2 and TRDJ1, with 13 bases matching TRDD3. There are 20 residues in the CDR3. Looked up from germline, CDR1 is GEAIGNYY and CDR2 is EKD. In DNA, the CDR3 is TGTGCCTGTGACACCGTCCTTACTGGGGGATACGGGAGGGATCCCGATACACTCATCTTT. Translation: CACDTVLTGGYGRDPDTLIF.

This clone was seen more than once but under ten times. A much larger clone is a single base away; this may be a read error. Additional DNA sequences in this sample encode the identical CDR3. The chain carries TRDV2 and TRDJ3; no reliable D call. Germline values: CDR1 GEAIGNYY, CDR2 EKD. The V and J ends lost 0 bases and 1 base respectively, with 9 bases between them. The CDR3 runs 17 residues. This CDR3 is CACDTASSSWDTRQMFF. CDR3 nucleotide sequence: TGTGCCTGTGACACCGCTAGTTCATCCTGGGACACCCGACAGATGTTTTTC.

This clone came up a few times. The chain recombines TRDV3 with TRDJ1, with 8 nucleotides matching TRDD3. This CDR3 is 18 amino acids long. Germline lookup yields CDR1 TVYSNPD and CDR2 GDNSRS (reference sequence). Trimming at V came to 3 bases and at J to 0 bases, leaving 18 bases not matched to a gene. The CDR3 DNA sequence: TGTGCCTTCGGTCTCGATACTGGGGGTTTCCCCCACACCGATAAACTCATCTTT. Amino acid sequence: CAFGLDTGGFPHTDKLIF. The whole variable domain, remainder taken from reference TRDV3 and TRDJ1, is CDKVTQSSPDQTVASGSEVVLLCTYDTVYSNPDLFWYRIRPDYSFQFVFYGDNSRSEGADFTQGRFSVKHILTQKAFHLVISPVRTEDSATYYCAFGLDTGGFPHTDKLIFGKGTRVTVEP.

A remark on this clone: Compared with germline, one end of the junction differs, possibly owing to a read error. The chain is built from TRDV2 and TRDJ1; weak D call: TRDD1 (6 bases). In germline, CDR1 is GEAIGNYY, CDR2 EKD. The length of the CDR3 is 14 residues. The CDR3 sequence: CACNEIYASDKIIF. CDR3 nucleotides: TGTGCCTGTAACGAAATATACGCGTCCGATAAAATCATCTTT.

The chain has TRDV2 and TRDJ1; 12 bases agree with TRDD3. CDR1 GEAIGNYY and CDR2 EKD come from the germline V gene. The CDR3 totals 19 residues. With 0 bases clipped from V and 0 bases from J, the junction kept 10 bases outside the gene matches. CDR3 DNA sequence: TGTGCCTGTGACACCGTTAAACTGGGGGATACCCCGTACACCGATAAACTCATCTTT. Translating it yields CACDTVKLGDTPYTDKLIF.

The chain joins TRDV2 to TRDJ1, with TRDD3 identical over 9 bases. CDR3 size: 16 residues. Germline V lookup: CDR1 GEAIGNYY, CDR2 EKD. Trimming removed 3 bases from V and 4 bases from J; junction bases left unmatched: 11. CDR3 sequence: CACDDLLGENNDKLIF. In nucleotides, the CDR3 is TGTGCCTGTGACGATTTACTGGGGGAGAACAACGATAAACTCATCTTT.

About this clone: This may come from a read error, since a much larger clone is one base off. CDR3 in DNA: TGTGCCTGTGACTCTATACTGGGGGATACGCGAAATTCCTGGTACACCCGACAGATGTTTTTC. As protein: CACDSILGDTRNSWYTRQMFF. This chain uses TRDV2 with TRDJ3; TRDD3 agrees at 13 bases. This CDR3 comprises 21 residues. CDR1 and CDR2 (germline): GEAIGNYY, EKD.

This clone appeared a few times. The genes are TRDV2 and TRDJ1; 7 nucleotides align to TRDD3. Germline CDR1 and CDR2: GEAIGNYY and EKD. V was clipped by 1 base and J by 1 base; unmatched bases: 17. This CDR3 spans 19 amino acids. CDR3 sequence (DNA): TGTGCCTGTGACACTTTACCCCAACTGGGGCCAAGGCGCACCGATAAACTCATCTTT. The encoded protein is CACDTLPQLGPRRTDKLIF.

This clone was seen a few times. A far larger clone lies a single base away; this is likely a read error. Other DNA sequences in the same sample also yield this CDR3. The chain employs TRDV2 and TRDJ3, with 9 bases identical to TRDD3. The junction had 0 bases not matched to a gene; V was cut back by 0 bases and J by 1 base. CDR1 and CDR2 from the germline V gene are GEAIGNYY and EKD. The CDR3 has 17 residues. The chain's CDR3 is CACDTTGGSWDTRQMFF. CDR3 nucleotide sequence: TGTGCCTGTGACACCACTGGGGGATCCTGGGACACCCGACAGATGTTTTTC.

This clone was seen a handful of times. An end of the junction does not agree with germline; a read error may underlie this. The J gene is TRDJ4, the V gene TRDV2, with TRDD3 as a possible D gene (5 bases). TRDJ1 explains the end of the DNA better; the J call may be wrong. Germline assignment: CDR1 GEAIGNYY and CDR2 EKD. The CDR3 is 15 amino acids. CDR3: CACNTLGPYTDKLIF. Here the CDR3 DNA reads TGTGCCTGTAACACTTTGGGGCCGTACACCGATAAACTCATCTTT.

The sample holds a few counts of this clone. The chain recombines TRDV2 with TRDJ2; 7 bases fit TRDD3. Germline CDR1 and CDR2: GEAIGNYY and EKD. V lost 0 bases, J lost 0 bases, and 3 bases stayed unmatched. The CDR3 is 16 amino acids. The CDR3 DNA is TGTGCCTGTGACACCGTGGGGGACGCTTTGACAGCACAACTCTTCTTT. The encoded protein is CACDTVGDALTAQLFF.

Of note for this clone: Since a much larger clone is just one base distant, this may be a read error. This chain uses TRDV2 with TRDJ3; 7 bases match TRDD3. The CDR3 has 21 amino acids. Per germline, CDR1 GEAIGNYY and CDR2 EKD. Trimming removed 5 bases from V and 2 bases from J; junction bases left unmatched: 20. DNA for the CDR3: TGTGCCTGTGTTTCCCCGGGGATAGGGGGCCTTCGTCCCTGGGACACCCGACAGATGTTTTTC. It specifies CACVSPGIGGLRPWDTRQMFF.

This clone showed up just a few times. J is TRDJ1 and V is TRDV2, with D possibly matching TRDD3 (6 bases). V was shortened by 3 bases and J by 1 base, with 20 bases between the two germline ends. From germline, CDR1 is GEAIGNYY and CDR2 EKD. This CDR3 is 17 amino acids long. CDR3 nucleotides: TGTGCCTGTGACTCACCCTGGGGATCGGGTACCACCGATAAACTCATCTTT. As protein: CACDSPWGSGTTDKLIF.

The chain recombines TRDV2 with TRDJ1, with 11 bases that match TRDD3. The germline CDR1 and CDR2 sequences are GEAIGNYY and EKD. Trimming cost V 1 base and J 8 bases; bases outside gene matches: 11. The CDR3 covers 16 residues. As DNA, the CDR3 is TGTGCCTGTGACACAGTGGGGGATACGACGGTATCCAAACTCATCTTT. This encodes CACDTVGDTTVSKLIF.

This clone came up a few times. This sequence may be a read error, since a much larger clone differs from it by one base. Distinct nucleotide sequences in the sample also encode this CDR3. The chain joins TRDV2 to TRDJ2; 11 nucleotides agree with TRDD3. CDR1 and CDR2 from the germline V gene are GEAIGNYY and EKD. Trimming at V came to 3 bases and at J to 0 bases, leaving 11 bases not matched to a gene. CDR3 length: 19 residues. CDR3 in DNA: TGTGCCTGTGACGAAGTCCTGGGGGATACCAGTGCTTTGACAGCACAACTCTTCTTT. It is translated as CACDEVLGDTSALTAQLFF.

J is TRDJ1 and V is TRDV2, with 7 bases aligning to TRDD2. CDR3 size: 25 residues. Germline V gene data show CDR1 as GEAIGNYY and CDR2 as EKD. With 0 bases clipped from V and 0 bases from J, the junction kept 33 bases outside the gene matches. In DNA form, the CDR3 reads TGTGCCTGTGACACCGTAACAACTTCCTATCAAGAGGGGTCCGCCCCGGCAGATTACACCGATAAACTCATCTTT. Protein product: CACDTVTTSYQEGSAPADYTDKLIF.

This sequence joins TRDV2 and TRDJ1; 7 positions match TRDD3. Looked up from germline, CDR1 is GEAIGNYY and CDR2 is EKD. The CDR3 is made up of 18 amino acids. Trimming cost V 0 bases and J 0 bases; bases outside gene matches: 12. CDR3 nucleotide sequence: TGTGCCTGTGACACCGTGGTATTTGTGGGGGACGACACCGATAAACTCATCTTT. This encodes CACDTVVFVGDDTDKLIF.

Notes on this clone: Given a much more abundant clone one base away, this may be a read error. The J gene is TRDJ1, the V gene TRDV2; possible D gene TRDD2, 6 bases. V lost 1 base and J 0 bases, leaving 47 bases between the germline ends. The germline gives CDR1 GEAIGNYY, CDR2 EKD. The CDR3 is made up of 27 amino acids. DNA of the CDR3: TGTGCCTGTGACACGCTGCCGTCCTACTCATCCGGGTATATCGATCCTCCACAGATCCCCTACACCGATAAACTCATCTTT. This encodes CACDTLPSYSSGYIDPPQIPYTDKLIF.

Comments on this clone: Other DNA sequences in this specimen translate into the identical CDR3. The CDR3 nucleotides are TGTGCCTGTGACGAGGTACTGGGGGATCCAAGCACCGATAAACTCATCTTT. This encodes CACDEVLGDPSTDKLIF. The chain joins TRDV2 to TRDJ1; TRDD3 matches 10 bases. The CDR3 sequence is 17 residues long. The germline CDR1 and CDR2 sequences are GEAIGNYY and EKD. With V trimmed by 3 bases and J by 1 base, 10 bases remained unmatched.

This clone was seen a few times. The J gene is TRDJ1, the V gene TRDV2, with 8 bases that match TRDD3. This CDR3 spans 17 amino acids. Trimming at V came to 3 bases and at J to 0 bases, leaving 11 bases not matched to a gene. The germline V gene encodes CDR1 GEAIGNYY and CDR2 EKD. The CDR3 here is CACDGILGGSNTDKLIF. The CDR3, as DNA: TGTGCCTGTGACGGAATACTGGGGGGATCTAACACCGATAAACTCATCTTT.

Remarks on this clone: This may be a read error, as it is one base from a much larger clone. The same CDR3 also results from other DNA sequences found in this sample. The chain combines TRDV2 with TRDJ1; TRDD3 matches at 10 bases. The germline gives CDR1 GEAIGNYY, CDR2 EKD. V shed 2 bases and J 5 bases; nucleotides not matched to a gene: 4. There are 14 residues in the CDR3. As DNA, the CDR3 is TGTGCCTGTGACATACTGGGGGATTCTGATAAACTCATCTTT. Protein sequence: CACDILGDSDKLIF.

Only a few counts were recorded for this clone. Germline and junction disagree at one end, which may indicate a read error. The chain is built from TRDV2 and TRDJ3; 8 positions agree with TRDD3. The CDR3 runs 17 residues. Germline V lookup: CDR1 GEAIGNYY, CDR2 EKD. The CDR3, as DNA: TGTGCCCGTGACGGGATACGTATCTCCTGGGACACCCGACAGATGTTTTTC. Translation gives CARDGIRISWDTRQMFF.

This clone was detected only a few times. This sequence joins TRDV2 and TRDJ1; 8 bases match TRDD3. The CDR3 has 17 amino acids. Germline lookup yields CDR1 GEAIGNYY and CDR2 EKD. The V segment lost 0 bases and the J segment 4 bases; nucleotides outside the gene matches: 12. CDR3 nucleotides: TGTGCCTGTGACACCGTTTTGAGGGATACGAATGGCGATAAACTCATCTTT. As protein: CACDTVLRDTNGDKLIF.

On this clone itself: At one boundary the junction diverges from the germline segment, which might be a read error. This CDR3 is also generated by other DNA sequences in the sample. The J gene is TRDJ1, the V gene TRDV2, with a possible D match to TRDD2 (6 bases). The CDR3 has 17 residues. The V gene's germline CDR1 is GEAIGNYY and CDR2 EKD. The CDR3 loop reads CACEFLGQGPYTDKLIF. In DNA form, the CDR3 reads TGTGCCTGTGAGTTCCTAGGGCAGGGTCCCTACACCGATAAACTCATCTTC.

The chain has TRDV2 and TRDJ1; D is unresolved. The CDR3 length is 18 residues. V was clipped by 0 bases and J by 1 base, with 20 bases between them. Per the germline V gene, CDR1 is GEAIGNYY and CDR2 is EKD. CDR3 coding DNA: TGTGCCTGTGACACCTTGCAAACGACCCGGGGCATCACCGATAAACTCATCTTT. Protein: CACDTLQTTRGITDKLIF.

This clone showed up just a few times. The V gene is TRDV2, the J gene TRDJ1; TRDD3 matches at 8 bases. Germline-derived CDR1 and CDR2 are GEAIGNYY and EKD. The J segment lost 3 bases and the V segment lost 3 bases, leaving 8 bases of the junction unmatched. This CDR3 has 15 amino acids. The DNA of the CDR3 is TGTGCCTGTGACCTCCTTACTGGGGGGCCCGATAAACTCATCTTT. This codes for CACDLLTGGPDKLIF.